What follows are 31 T cell receptor beta chains derived from one specimen sequenced in a study of T cell responses to AZD1222 COVID-19 vaccine. Data came from immunoSEQ multiplex PCR; TCRdb stores just in-frame clones and leaves some out. This repertoire shows about 130,000 clones, 85% to 90% found once; its top ten account for approximately 20%. Material: peripheral blood, obtained on day 0 of AZD1222 vaccination. These receptors all come from an adult in good health.

The V and J genes are TRBV5-5 and TRBJ2-3; no clear D. Germline loops: CDR1 SGHKS, CDR2 YYEKEE (reference sequence). The CDR3 totals 16 residues. V gave up 3 bases and J gave up 0 bases, with 14 bases separating them. The chain's CDR3 is CASSSFDKPSTDTQYF. CDR3 DNA sequence: TGTGCCAGCAGCTCATTCGACAAGCCTAGCACAGATACGCAGTATTTT.

The gene calls are TRBV7-2 and TRBJ2-7; 10 bases line up with TRBD1. Germline CDR1 SGHTA, CDR2 FQGNSA. Trimming took 5 bases from V and 3 from J; bases not matched to a gene: 7. This CDR3 spans 15 amino acids. In DNA, the CDR3 is TGTGCCAGCAGCCCGACAGGGGGCGCGGGCTACGAGCAGTACTTC. Its protein is CASSPTGGAGYEQYF.

This clone was found a few times. The chain's CDR3 is CASSVGQARVGYTF. In DNA, the CDR3 is TGTGCCAGCAGCGTAGGACAGGCGAGGGTTGGCTACACCTTC. V is TRBV9 and J is TRBJ1-2, with D perhaps matching TRBD1 (6 bases). The CDR3 spans 14 residues. CDR1 is SGDLS, CDR2 YYNGEE, per germline. Trimming shortened V by 0 bases and J by 7 bases, and 13 bases separated the two germline ends.

The rearrangement links TRBV27 to TRBJ1-1; TRBD1 aligns across 7 bases. The CDR3 spans 12 residues. Germline V gene data show CDR1 as MNHEY and CDR2 as SMNVEV (reference sequence). Trimming at V came to 4 bases and at J to 9 bases, leaving 5 bases not matched to a gene. CDR3 sequence: CASSSWDSKAFF. The CDR3 coding sequence is TGTGCCAGCAGTTCTTGGGACAGCAAAGCTTTCTTT.

This chain links TRBV6-4 with TRBJ1-5, with 8 bases identical to TRBD1. In germline, CDR1 is MRHNA, CDR2 SNTAGT. J lost 5 bases, V lost 7 bases, and 4 bases had no gene match. The CDR3 is 13 residues long. In DNA form, the CDR3 reads TGTGCCAGCATTCGGACAGGGCATCAGCCCCAGCATTTT. Protein product: CASIRTGHQPQHF.

The V call is TRBV12-3 or TRBV12-4, the J call TRBJ1-1; D is unresolved. This CDR3 comprises 13 residues. V lost 7 bases and J lost 2, with 11 bases in between. CDR3 residues: CASTGGHNTEAFF. As DNA, the CDR3 is TGTGCCAGCACCGGCGGGCATAACACTGAAGCTTTCTTT.

This clone was picked up one time. The chain links TRBV24-1 to TRBJ2-1; possibly TRBD1 for D (6 bases). This CDR3 region has 15 residues. V gave up 3 bases and J gave up 8 bases, with 16 bases separating them. CDR1 is KGHDR and CDR2 is SFDVKD in the germline V gene. The CDR3 coding sequence is TGTGCCACCAGTGATGGGGGCAGGGCCAGGGATGAGCAGTTCTTC. Amino acid sequence: CATSDGGRARDEQFF.

The chain recombines TRBV15 with TRBJ1-4; no reliable D call. This CDR3 region has 12 residues. Per the germline V gene, CDR1 is LNHNV and CDR2 is YYDKDF (reference sequence). V was pared by 0 bases and J by 8 bases, with 4 bases between. The chain's CDR3 is CATSRDKEKLFF. In DNA form, the CDR3 reads TGTGCCACCAGCAGAGATAAGGAAAAACTGTTTTTT.

V is TRBV19 and J is TRBJ1-5, with a possible D match to TRBD1 (5 bases). Germline lookup yields CDR1 LNHDA and CDR2 SQIVND (reference sequence). V was clipped by 9 bases and J by 0 bases, with 18 bases between them. There are 16 residues in the CDR3. CDR3 DNA: TGTGCCAGCTTAGGAGACAGTAAATATAGCAATCAGCCCCAGCATTTT. Translated, it gives CASLGDSKYSNQPQHF.

The chain uses TRBV7-9 and TRBJ1-6, with unresolved D. V lost 1 base to trimming and J lost 7 bases, with 11 bases between them. Germline-derived CDR1 and CDR2 are SEHNR and FQNEAQ (reference sequence). The length of the CDR3 is 15 residues. CDR3 bases: TGTGCCAGCAGCTTAGGGACGAATTTAAATTCACCCCTCCACTTT. Its translation: CASSLGTNLNSPLHF.

The chain carries TRBV18 and TRBJ2-7; D unclear. Trimming removed 4 bases at V and 1 base at J, with 8 bases between. CDR3 size: 13 residues. CDR1 is KGHSH, CDR2 LQKENI, per germline. The CDR3 loop reads CASSLQESYEQYF. CDR3 coding DNA: TGTGCCAGCTCACTCCAGGAATCCTACGAGCAGTACTTC.

V is TRBV19 and J is TRBJ2-7, with D possibly TRBD2 on 6 matching bases. The CDR3 contains 13 residues. Germline lookup yields CDR1 LNHDA and CDR2 SQIVND (reference sequence). The V end lost 1 base, the J end lost 4 bases, and 8 bases lay between the germline ends. The CDR3 region is CASSIAGGYEQYF. CDR3 coding DNA: TGTGCCAGTAGTATAGCCGGGGGATACGAGCAGTACTTC.

This clone was recorded only once. This chain links TRBV27 with TRBJ1-1, with D possibly matching TRBD1 (5 bases). The CDR3 has 15 residues. Trimming pared 3 bases from V and 1 base from J, leaving 12 bases between. Germline assignment: CDR1 MNHEY and CDR2 SMNVEV (reference sequence). In DNA, the CDR3 is TGTGCCAGCAGTTTTGAGGGGCTCCGGAACACTGAAGCTTTCTTT. Protein product: CASSFEGLRNTEAFF.

This CDR3 is CASSSGGRETQYF. CDR3 in DNA: TGTGCCAGCAGCTCGGGGGGGCGGGAGACCCAGTACTTC. The genes are TRBV7-2 and TRBJ2-5, with TRBD2 matching over 8 bases. The CDR3 has 13 amino acids. Germline values: CDR1 SGHTA, CDR2 FQGNSA. Trimming removed 4 bases from V and 5 bases from J; junction bases left unmatched: 3.

The chain recombines TRBV12-3 or TRBV12-4 with TRBJ1-6, with TRBD1 as a possible D gene (6 bases). Trimming removed 6 bases from V and 9 bases from J, with 12 bases in between. The CDR3 spans 13 residues. The CDR3 DNA is TGTGCCAGCAGGGATACAGGGAGTTCACCCCTCCACTTT. It translates to CASRDTGSSPLHF.

The V call is TRBV4-3, the J call TRBJ2-1; TRBD2 matches at 11 bases. CDR1 is LGHNA and CDR2 is YSLEER in the germline V gene. The CDR3 has 16 residues. The V gene end was trimmed by 3 bases and the J gene end by 4 bases; junction bases not matched to a gene: 5. The CDR3 DNA reads TGCGCCAGCAGCCAGGGGACTAGCGGAGATTACAATGAGCAGTTCTTC. This gives the protein CASSQGTSGDYNEQFF.

The rearrangement joins TRBV5-6 to TRBJ2-5; 8 positions match TRBD1. Unmatched junction bases numbered 9, after V lost 1 base and J lost 7 bases. The CDR3 has 15 residues. Germline V CDR1 and CDR2: SGHDT, YYEEEE. CDR3 DNA sequence: TGTGCCAGCAGCTTGATCGCAGGGGGCTTTGGGACCCAGTACTTC. It is translated as CASSLIAGGFGTQYF.

The chain uses TRBV27 and TRBJ2-7; D not certain. V lost 2 bases and J lost 6, with 14 bases in between. Germline CDR1 and CDR2: MNHEY and SMNVEV (reference sequence). The CDR3 covers 14 residues. The CDR3 DNA reads TGTGCCAGCAGTTTAAATGTGGGGATGGGCGAGCAGTACTTC. It translates to CASSLNVGMGEQYF.

The chain employs TRBV5-1 and TRBJ1-6; D not certain. V lost 2 bases and J lost 4, with 10 bases in between. The CDR3 has 15 residues. Germline lookup yields CDR1 SGHRS and CDR2 YFSETQ. In DNA form, the CDR3 reads TGCGCCAGCAGCTTTGGGGAACCATATAATTCACCCCTCCACTTT. Translation gives CASSFGEPYNSPLHF.

CDR3 in amino acids: CASSLWASGGPTDTQYF. The CDR3, as DNA: TGTGCCAGCAGCTTATGGGCTAGCGGGGGCCCCACAGATACGCAGTATTTT. The chain joins TRBV7-3 to TRBJ2-3; 10 bases align to TRBD2. V shed 2 bases, J shed 2 bases, and the junction held 7 bases outside the gene matches. Looked up from germline, CDR1 is SGHTA and CDR2 is FQGTGA. The CDR3 loop spans 17 amino acids.

The rearrangement uses TRBV19 and TRBJ1-5; a weak D match, TRBD1 (6 bases). CDR3 length: 13 residues. Germline V CDR1 and CDR2: LNHDA, SQIVND (reference sequence). V lost 5 bases and J 4 bases, leaving 9 bases between the germline ends. The CDR3, as DNA: TGTGCCAGTAGTGGACAGATAAATCAGCCCCAGCATTTT. The encoded protein is CASSGQINQPQHF.

The chain has TRBV7-2 and TRBJ2-1; D gene unclear. The CDR3 is made up of 13 amino acids. V was trimmed by 1 base and J by 7 bases, leaving 8 bases between them. CDR1 and CDR2 (germline): SGHTA, FQGNSA. The chain's CDR3 is CASSLEAENEQFF. The CDR3 bases are TGTGCCAGCAGCTTAGAGGCAGAAAATGAGCAGTTCTTC.

The chain couples TRBV5-6 to TRBJ2-2; no clear D gene. Deletions cut 1 base from V and 7 bases from J, with 2 bases between. CDR3 size: 11 residues. CDR1 and CDR2 (germline): SGHDT, YYEEEE. Written as DNA, the CDR3 is TGTGCCAGCAGCTTGCTCGGGGAGCTGTTTTTT. Its translation is CASSLLGELFF.

This sequence joins TRBV4-3 and TRBJ2-1, with 8 bases identical to TRBD2. The CDR3 is 16 residues long. Germline CDR1 reads LGHNA; CDR2 reads YSLEER. J lost 3 bases, V lost 1 base, and 5 bases had no gene match. CDR3 nucleotide sequence: TGCGCCAGCAGCCAAGTTGCGGGGGGACTCTACAATGAGCAGTTCTTC. This codes for CASSQVAGGLYNEQFF.

The chain carries TRBV29-1 and TRBJ1-2; 7 nucleotides match TRBD1. From germline, CDR1 is SQVTM and CDR2 ANQGSEA. The CDR3 length is 11 residues. V lost 6 bases and J lost 4; bases outside the gene matches: 2. The DNA for the CDR3 is TGCAGCGTGACAGGGACCTATGGCTACACCTTC. Protein sequence: CSVTGTYGYTF. Full variable domain (rest looked up from reference TRBV29-1 and TRBJ1-2): SAVISQKPSRDICQRGTSLTIQCQVDSQVTMMFWYRQQPGQSLTLIATANQGSEATYESGFVIDKFPISRPNLTFSTLTVSNMSPEDSSIYLCSVTGTYGYTFGSGTRLTVV.

J is TRBJ2-3 and V is TRBV19; unclear D gene. The ends were cut back, 1 base at V and 14 bases at J, with 16 bases in the middle. This CDR3 has 13 amino acids. The germline V gene has CDR1 LNHDA and CDR2 SQIVND (reference sequence). Here the CDR3 reads CASSIVDGRIWYF. The CDR3 region has the DNA TGTGCCAGTAGTATAGTTGACGGGCGGATTTGGTATTTT.

This chain joins TRBV29-1 and TRBJ2-2; tentatively, D is TRBD1 (5 bases). CDR1 and CDR2 from the germline V gene are SQVTM and ANQGSEA. Deletions cut 4 bases from V and 4 bases from J, with 16 bases between. The CDR3 is 15 residues long. The DNA for the CDR3 is TGCAGCGTTGTCCCTAGGGGCGTCGGCACCGGGGAGCTGTTTTTT. Protein: CSVVPRGVGTGELFF.

V is TRBV2 and J is TRBJ1-4; TRBD1 agrees at 7 bases. Germline V gives CDR1 SNHLY, CDR2 FYNNEI. V lost 7 bases to trimming and J lost 8 bases; unmatched junction nucleotides: 10. The CDR3 length is 14 residues. DNA for the CDR3: TGTGCCAGCAAGGGTGGACAGGTAGAGGAAAAACTGTTTTTT. Protein: CASKGGQVEEKLFF. The variable domain in full, completed from reference TRBV2 and TRBJ1-4, reads EPEVTQTPSHQVTQMGQEVILRCVPISNHLYFYWYRQILGQKVEFLVSFYNNEISEKSEIFDDQFSVERPDGSNFTLKIRSTKLEDSAMYFCASKGGQVEEKLFFGSGTQLSVL.

This sequence joins TRBV5-1 and TRBJ2-7; the match to TRBD2 covers 14 bases. V dropped 4 bases and J dropped 3; count of bases not matched to a gene: 6. The germline gives CDR1 SGHRS, CDR2 YFSETQ. The length of the CDR3 is 16 residues. The CDR3 loop is CASSPTGTSGGYEQYF. The CDR3 DNA reads TGCGCCAGCAGCCCCACCGGGACTAGCGGGGGCTACGAGCAGTACTTC. The whole variable domain, filled in from reference TRBV5-1 and TRBJ2-7, reads KAGVTQTPRYLIKTRGQQVTLSCSPISGHRSVSWYQQTPGQGLQFLFEYFSETQRNKGNFPGRFSGRQFSNSRSEMNVSTLELGDSALYLCASSPTGTSGGYEQYFGPGTRLTVT.

V usage is TRBV28 and J usage is TRBJ1-3; 7 nucleotides align to TRBD1. The germline V gene has CDR1 MDHEN and CDR2 SYDVKM. Trimming took 4 bases from V and 0 from J; bases not matched to a gene: 6. The length of the CDR3 is 16 residues. CDR3 sequence reads: CASSYSGGSSGNTIYF. The CDR3 DNA reads as TGTGCCAGCAGTTACTCAGGGGGTTCCTCTGGAAACACCATATATTTT.

This chain uses TRBV4-1 with TRBJ1-3; D remains unclear. Germline assignment: CDR1 MGHRA and CDR2 YSYEKL. Between the trimmed V and J ends, which lost 4 bases and 2 bases, there was a span of 12 bases. This CDR3 contains 15 residues. CDR3 nucleotide sequence: TGCGCCAGCAGCCCCACGGACCGTACTGGAAACACCATATATTTT. The encoded protein is CASSPTDRTGNTIYF.